This T cell receptor beta chain was identified during a study of regulatory and conventional T cells in RAG deficiency. The assay was immunoSEQ multiplex PCR, and TCRdb's table has in-frame clones only and misses some. Of about 30,000 clones listed, 96% were seen once; the top ten hold 0.35% to 0.4%. Germline trimming cut 1 base from V and 2 bases from J; bases unmatched to any gene: 2. The CDR3 has 18 residues. The V gene's germline CDR1 is LGHNA and CDR2 YSLEER. The sorted conventional CD4+ T cells were CD25-low and CD127-high, with genomic DNA sequenced. This clone was picked up one time. In addition, the sample was reused for a study of regulatory T cells. Turning to that study: Primers: 52 TRBV forward and 13 TRBJ reverse.

Sequencing was done on a sample of CD25- CD4+ T cells sorted from blood. The chain is built from TRBV4-3 and TRBJ2-1; TRBD2 agrees at 16 bases. This receptor was taken from a human donor in good health. The CDR3 region is CASSQVGTSGRAYNEQFF. The CDR3, as DNA: TGCGCCAGCAGCCAAGTTGGGACTAGCGGGAGGGCCTACAATGAGCAGTTCTTC.